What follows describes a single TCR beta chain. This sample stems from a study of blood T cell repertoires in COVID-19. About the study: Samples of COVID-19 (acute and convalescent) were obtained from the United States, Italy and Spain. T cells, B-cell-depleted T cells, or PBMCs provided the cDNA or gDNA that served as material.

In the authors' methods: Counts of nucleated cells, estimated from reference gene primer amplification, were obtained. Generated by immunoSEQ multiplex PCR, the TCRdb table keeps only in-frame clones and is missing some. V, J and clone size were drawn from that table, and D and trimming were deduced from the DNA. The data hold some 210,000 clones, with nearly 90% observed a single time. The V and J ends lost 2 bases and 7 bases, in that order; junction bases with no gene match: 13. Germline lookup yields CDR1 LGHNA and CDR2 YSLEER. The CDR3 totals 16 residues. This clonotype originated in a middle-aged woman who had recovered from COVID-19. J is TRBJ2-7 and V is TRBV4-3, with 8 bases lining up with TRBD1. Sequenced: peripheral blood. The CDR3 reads CASSQYFDRGVGEQYF. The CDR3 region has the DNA TGCGCCAGCAGCCAATATTTCGACAGGGGAGTGGGTGAGCAGTACTTC.